This entry concerns a single T cell receptor (beta chain). The data were produced by immunoSEQ multiplex PCR, yet TCRdb's version contains in-frame clones alone and is incomplete. The sample holds about 95,000 clones; around 86% are singletons and the top ten take about 2%. As for time point: pretreatment peripheral blood. This specimen belongs to a study of PD-L1 blockade in urothelial cancer. Across the whole study: The study started patients on atezolizumab around 2014, giving 1,200 mg intravenously every 3 weeks.

V was clipped by 4 bases and J by 4 bases, with 6 bases between them. Per germline, CDR1 SGHRS and CDR2 YFSETQ. This CDR3 region has 13 residues. The clonotype was recovered from a man in his 60s with urothelial cancer. This material consisted of PBMCs, taken around atezolizumab (anti-PD-L1) treatment. The chain carries TRBV5-1 and TRBJ2-6, with a tentative D call TRBD2 (5 bases). DNA for the CDR3: TGCGCCAGCAGCCCGGGGGGGGCCAACGTCCTGACTTTC. Residues: CASSPGGANVLTF.